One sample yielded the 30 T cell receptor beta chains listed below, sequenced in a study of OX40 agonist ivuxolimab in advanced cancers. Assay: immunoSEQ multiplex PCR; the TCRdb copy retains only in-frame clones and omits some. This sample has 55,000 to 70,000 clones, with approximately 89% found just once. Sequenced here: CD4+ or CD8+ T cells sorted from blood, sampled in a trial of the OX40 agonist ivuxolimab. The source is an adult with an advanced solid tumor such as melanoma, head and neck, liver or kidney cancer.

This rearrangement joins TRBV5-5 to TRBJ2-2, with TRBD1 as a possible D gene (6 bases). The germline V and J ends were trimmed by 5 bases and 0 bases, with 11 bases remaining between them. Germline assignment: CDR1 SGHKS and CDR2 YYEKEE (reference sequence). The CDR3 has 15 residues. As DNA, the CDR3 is TGTGCCAGCAGGGCCGGGACACCGAACACCGGGGAGCTGTTTTTT. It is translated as CASRAGTPNTGELFF.

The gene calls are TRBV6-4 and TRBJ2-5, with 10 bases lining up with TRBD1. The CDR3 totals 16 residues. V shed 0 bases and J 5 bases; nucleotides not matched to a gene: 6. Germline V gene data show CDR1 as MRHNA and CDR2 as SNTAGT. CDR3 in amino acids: CASSDSIPTGGETQYF. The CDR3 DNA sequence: TGTGCCAGCAGTGACTCGATTCCGACAGGGGGCGAGACCCAGTACTTC.

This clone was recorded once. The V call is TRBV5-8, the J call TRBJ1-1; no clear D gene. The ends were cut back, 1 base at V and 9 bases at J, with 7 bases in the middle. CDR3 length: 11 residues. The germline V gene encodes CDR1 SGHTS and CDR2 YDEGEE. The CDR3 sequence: CASSLTMKAFF. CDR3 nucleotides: TGTGCCAGCAGCTTGACAATGAAAGCTTTCTTT.

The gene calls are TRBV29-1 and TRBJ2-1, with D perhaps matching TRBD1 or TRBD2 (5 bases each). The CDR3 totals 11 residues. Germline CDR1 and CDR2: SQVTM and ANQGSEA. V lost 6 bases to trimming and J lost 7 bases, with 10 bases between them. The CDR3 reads CSVPWGNEQFF. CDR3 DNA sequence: TGCAGCGTCCCCTGGGGGAATGAGCAGTTCTTC.

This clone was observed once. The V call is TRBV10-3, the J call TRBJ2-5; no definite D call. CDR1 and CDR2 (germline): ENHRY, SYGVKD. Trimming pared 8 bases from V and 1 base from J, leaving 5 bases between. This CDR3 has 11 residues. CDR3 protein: CAIGAQETQYF. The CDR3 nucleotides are TGTGCCATCGGTGCCCAAGAGACCCAGTACTTC.

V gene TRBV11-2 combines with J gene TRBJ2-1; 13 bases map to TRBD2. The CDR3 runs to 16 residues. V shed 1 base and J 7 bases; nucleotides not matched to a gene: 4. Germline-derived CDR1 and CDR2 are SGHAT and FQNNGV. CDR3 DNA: TGTGCCAGCAGCTTAGTACTAGCGGGGGGGCGGAATGAGCAGTTCTTC. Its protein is CASSLVLAGGRNEQFF. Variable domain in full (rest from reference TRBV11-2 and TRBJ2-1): EAGVAQSPRYKIIEKRQSVAFWCNPISGHATLYWYQQILGQGPKLLIQFQNNGVVDDSQLPKDRFSAERLKGVDSTLKIQPAKLEDSAVYLCASSLVLAGGRNEQFFGPGTRLTVL.

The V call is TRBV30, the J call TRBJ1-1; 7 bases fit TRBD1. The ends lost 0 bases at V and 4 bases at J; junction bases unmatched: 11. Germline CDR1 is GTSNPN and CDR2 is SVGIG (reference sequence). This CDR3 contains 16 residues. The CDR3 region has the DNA TGTGCCTGGAGTGTAGCGACAGGGCGCGGGGGCACTGAAGCTTTCTTT. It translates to CAWSVATGRGGTEAFF.

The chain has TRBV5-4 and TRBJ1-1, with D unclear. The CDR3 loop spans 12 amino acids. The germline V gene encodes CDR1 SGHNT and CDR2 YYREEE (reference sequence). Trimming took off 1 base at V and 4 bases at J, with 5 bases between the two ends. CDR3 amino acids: CASSLSSTEAFF. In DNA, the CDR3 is TGTGCCAGCAGCTTGTCCAGCACTGAAGCTTTCTTT.

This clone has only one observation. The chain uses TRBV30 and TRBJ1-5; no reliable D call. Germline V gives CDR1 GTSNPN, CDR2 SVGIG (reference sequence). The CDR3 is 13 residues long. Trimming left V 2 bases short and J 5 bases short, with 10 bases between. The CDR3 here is CAWSQGFDQPQHF. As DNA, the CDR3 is TGTGCCTGGAGTCAAGGGTTCGATCAGCCCCAGCATTTT. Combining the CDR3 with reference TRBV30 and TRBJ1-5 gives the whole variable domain SQTIHQWPATLVQPVGSPLSLECTVEGTSNPNLYWYRQAAGRGLQLLFYSVGIGQISSEVPQNLSASRPQDRQFILSSKKLLLSDSGFYLCAWSQGFDQPQHFGDGTRLSIL.

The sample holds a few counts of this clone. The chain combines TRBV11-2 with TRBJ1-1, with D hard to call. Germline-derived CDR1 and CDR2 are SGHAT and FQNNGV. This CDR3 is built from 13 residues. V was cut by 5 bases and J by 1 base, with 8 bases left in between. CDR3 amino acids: CASSRGRNTEAFF. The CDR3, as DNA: TGTGCCAGCAGCCGAGGGAGGAACACTGAAGCTTTCTTT.

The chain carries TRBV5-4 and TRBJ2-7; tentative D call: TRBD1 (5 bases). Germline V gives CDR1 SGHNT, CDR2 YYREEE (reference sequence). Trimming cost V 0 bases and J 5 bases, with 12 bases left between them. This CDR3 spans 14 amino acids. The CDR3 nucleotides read TGTGCCAGCAGCTTGGACAGGTTTAGTAACGAGCAGTACTTC. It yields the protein CASSLDRFSNEQYF. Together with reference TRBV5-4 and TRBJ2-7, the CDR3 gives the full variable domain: ETGVTQSPTHLIKTRGQQVTLRCSSQSGHNTVSWYQQALGQGPQFIFQYYREEENGRGNFPPRFSGLQFPNYSSELNVNALELDDSALYLCASSLDRFSNEQYFGPGTRLTVT.

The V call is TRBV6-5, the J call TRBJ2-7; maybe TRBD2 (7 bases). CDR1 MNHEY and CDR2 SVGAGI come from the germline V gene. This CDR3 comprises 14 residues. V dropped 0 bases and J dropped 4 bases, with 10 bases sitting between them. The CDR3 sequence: CASSYSGGRYEQYF. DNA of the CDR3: TGTGCCAGCAGTTACTCGGGGGGGCGGTACGAGCAGTACTTC.

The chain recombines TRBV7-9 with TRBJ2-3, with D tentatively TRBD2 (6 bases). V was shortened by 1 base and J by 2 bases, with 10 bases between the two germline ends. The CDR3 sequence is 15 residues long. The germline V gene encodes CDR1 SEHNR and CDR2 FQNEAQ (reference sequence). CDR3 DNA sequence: TGTGCCAGCAGCTTAGGAGGGAGGAACACAGATACGCAGTATTTT. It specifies CASSLGGRNTDTQYF.

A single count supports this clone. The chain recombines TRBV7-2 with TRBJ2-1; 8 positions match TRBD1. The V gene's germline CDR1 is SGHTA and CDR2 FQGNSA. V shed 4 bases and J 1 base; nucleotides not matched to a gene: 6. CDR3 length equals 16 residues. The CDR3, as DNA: TGTGCCAGCAGCTCCAGGGGGCCGCTTTCCTACAATGAGCAGTTCTTC. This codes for CASSSRGPLSYNEQFF.

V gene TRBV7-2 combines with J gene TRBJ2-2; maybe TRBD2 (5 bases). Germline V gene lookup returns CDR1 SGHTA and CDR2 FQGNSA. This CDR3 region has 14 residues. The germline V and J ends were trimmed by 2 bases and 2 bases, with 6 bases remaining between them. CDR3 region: CASSLSGNTGELFF. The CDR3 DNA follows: TGTGCCAGCAGCTTAAGCGGAAACACCGGGGAGCTGTTTTTT.

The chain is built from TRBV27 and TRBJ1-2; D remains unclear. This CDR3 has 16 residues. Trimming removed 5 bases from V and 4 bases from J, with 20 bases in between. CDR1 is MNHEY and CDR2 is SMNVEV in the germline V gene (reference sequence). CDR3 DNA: TGTGCCAGCAGTCCAACCTACAGTAGATATACCTATGGCTACACCTTC. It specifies CASSPTYSRYTYGYTF.

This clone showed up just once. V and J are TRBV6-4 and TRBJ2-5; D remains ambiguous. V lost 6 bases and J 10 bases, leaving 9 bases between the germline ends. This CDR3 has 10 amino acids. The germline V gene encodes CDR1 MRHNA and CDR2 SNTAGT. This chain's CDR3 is CASSAYGQYF. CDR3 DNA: TGTGCCAGCAGCGCCTATGGCCAGTACTTC.

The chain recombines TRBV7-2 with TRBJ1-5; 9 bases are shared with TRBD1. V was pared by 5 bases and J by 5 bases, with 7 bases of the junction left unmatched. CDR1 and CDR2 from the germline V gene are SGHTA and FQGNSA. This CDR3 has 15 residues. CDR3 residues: CASSKHGTGYQPQHF. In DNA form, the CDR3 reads TGTGCCAGCAGCAAGCACGGGACAGGGTATCAGCCCCAGCATTTT. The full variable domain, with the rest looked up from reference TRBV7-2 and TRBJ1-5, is GAGVSQSPSNKVTEKGKDVELRCDPISGHTALYWYRQSLGQGLEFLIYFQGNSAPDKSGLPSDRFSAERTGGSVSTLTIQRTQQEDSAVYLCASSKHGTGYQPQHFGDGTRLSIL.

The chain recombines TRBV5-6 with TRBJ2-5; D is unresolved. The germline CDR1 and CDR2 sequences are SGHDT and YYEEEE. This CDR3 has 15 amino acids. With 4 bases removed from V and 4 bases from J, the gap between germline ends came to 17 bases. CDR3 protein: CASSLGLTRRETQYF. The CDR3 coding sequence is TGTGCCAGCAGCCTAGGCCTAACGAGGCGAGAGACCCAGTACTTC. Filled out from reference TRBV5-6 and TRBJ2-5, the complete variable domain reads DAGVTQSPTHLIKTRGQQVTLRCSPKSGHDTVSWYQQALGQGPQFIFQYYEEEERQRGNFPDRFSGHQFPNYSSELNVNALLLGDSALYLCASSLGLTRRETQYFGPGTRLLVL.

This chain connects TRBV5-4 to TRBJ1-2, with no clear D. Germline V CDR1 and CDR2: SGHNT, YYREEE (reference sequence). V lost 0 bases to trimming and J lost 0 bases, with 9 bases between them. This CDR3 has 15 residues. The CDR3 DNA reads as TGTGCCAGCAGCTTGGACCCGGGAACTAACTATGGCTACACCTTC. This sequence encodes CASSLDPGTNYGYTF.

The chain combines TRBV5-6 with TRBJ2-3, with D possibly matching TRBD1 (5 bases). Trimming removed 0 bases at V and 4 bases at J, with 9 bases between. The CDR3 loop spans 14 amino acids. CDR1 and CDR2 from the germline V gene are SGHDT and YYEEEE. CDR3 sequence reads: CASSLGTGPDTQYF. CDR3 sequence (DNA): TGTGCCAGCAGCTTGGGAACAGGTCCAGATACGCAGTATTTT.

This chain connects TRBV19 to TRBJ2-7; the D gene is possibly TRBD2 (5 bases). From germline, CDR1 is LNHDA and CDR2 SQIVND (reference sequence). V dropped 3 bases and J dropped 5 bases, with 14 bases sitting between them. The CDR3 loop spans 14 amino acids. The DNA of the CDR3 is TGTGCCAGTAGTATTACCGGGGATGCCAACGAGCAGTACTTC. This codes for CASSITGDANEQYF.

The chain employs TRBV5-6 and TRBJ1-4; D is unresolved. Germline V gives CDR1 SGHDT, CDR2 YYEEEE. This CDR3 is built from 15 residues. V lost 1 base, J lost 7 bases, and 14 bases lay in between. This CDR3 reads CASSLWQASLEKLFF. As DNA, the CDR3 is TGTGCCAGCAGCTTGTGGCAGGCCTCTCTTGAAAAACTGTTTTTT.

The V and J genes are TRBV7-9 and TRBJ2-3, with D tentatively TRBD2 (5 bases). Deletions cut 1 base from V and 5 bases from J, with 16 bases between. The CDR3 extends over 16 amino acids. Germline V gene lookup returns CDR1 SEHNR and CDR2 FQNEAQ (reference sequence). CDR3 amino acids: CASSLGRGFRRDTQYF. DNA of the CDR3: TGTGCCAGCAGCTTAGGACGCGGGTTTCGAAGAGATACGCAGTATTTT.

The CDR3: CASSLGDRTDTEAFF. CDR3 DNA: TGTGCCAGCAGCTTAGGGGACAGGACGGACACTGAAGCTTTCTTT. V and J are TRBV5-6 and TRBJ1-1, with TRBD1 matching 8 bases. The ends lost 2 bases at V and 3 bases at J; junction bases unmatched: 6. CDR3 length equals 15 residues. Germline V gene lookup returns CDR1 SGHDT and CDR2 YYEEEE.

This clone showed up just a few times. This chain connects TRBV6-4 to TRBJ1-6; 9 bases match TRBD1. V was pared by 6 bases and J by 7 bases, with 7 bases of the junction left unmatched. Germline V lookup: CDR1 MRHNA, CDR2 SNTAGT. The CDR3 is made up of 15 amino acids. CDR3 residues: CASSPEGTGNSPLHF. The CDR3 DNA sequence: TGTGCCAGCAGCCCGGAGGGGACAGGGAATTCACCCCTCCACTTT.

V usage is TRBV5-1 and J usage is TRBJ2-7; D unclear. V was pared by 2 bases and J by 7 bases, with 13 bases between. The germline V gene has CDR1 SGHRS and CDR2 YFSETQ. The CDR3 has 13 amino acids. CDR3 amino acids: CASSLPGASEQYF. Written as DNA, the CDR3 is TGCGCCAGCAGCTTACCCGGTGCCTCAGAGCAGTACTTC. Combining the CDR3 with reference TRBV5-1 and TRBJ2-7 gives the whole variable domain KAGVTQTPRYLIKTRGQQVTLSCSPISGHRSVSWYQQTPGQGLQFLFEYFSETQRNKGNFPGRFSGRQFSNSRSEMNVSTLELGDSALYLCASSLPGASEQYFGPGTRLTVT.

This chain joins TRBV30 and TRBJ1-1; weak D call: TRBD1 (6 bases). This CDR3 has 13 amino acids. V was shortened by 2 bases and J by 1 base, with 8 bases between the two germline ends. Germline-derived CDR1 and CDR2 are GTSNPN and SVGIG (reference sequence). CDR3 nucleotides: TGTGCCTGGAGTCCACAGGGGAACACTGAAGCTTTCTTT. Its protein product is CAWSPQGNTEAFF.

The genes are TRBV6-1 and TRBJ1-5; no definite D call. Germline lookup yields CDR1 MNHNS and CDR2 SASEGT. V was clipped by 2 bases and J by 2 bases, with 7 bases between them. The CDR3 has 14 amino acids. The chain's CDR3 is CASSERARNQPQHF. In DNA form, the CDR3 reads TGTGCCAGCAGTGAAAGGGCCCGCAATCAGCCCCAGCATTTT.

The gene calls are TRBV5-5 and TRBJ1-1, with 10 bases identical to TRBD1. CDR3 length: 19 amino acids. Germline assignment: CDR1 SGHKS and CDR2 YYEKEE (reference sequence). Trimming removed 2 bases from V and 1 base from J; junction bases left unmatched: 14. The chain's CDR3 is CASSFARGQGMSWNTEAFF. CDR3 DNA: TGTGCCAGCAGCTTCGCGAGGGGACAGGGGATGAGTTGGAACACTGAAGCTTTCTTT.